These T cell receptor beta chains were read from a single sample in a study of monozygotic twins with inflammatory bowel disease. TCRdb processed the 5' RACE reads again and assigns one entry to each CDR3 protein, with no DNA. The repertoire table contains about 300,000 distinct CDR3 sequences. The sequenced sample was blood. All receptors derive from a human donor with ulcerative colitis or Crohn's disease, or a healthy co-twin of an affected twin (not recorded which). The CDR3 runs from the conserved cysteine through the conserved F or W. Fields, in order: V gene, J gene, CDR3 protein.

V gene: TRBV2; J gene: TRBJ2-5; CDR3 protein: CASTETAFLRWPQYF
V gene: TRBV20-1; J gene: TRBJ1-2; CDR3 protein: CSAPRRDPTGEGYTF
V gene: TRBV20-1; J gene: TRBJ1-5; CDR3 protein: CSASMDINQPQHF
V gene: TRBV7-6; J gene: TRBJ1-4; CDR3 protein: CASSFSDRAEKLFF
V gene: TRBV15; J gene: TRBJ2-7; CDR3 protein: CATSPRVAQTYEQYF
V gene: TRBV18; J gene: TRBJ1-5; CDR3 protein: CASSPRQGHFDNQPQHF
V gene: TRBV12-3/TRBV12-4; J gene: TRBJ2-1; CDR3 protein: CASSSTGSNYNEQFF
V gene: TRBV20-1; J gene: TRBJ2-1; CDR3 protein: CSARRGSSYNEQFF
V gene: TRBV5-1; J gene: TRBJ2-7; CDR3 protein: CASSLAGASYEQYF
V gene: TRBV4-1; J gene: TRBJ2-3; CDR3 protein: CASSLGLAGRTQYF
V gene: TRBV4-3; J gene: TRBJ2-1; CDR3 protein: CASNRVLAGSYNEQFF
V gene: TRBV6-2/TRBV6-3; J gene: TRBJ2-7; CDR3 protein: CASADEYEQYF
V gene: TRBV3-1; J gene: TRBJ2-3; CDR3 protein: CASSQDQWPDTQYF
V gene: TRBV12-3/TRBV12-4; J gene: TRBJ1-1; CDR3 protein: CASRRATGGWNTEAFF
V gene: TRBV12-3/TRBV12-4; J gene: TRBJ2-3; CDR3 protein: CASSGGGAHTQYF
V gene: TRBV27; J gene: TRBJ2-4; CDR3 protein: CASRPRQGGQAKNIQYF
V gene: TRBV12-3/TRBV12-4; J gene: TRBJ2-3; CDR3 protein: CASSSALGTSGGAADTQYF
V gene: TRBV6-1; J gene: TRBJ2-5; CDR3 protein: CASSEALAGGLGQETQYF